This T cell receptor beta chain was found in a study of blood T cell repertoires in COVID-19. About the study: Donors in the United States, Italy and Spain gave samples during acute or convalescent COVID-19. From T cells, B-cell-depleted T cells, or PBMCs came the material, which was cDNA or gDNA.

Original methodology: Reference gene primer amplification yielded estimated nucleated cell counts. Produced via immunoSEQ multiplex PCR; TCRdb's table is partial and in-frame only. For V, J and clone size, that table is used; D and trimming come from the DNA. This repertoire shows approximately 100,000 clones, 85% to 95% found once; its top ten account for around 5%. The germline V gene encodes CDR1 SGDLS and CDR2 YYNGEE. Trimming removed 0 bases from V and 0 bases from J, with 8 bases in between. The CDR3 spans 15 residues. This TCR came from a middle-aged man with active COVID-19. The material sequenced was peripheral blood. The chain carries TRBV9 and TRBJ2-3; D is perhaps TRBD1 (5 bases). For the CDR3, the DNA is TGTGCCAGCAGCGTAGCGACAGCTAGCACAGATACGCAGTATTTT. This encodes CASSVATASTDTQYF.